These 30 T cell receptor beta chains share one sample of origin, sequenced in a study of blood T cell repertoires in COVID-19. Profiling relied on immunoSEQ multiplex PCR, and the TCRdb table lists in-frame clones only, not all of them. This sample has roughly 120,000 clones, with roughly 90% found just once. The source material was peripheral blood. Receptor source: a woman between 55 and 75 years old with COVID-19, enrolled during active disease.

The chain is built from TRBV6-1 and TRBJ1-6, with unresolved D. Trimming shortened V by 1 base and J by 16 bases, and 14 bases separated the two germline ends. The CDR3 is made up of 13 amino acids. Germline-derived CDR1 and CDR2 are MNHNS and SASEGT. This CDR3 reads CASSEVKNDELHF. Here the CDR3 DNA reads TGTGCCAGCAGTGAAGTCAAAAATGATGAGCTCCACTTT.

In its sample, this clone was seen once. V is TRBV5-1 and J is TRBJ1-2; 12 bases match TRBD1. The junction had 14 bases not matched to a gene; V was cut back by 4 bases and J by 7 bases. CDR1 and CDR2 from the germline V gene are SGHRS and YFSETQ. The CDR3 extends over 17 amino acids. In nucleotides, the CDR3 is TGCGCCAGCAGCACAGACGTCCCGGGACAGGGGGCGAGTGGCTACACCTTC. Protein: CASSTDVPGQGASGYTF.

This clone has more than one count but fewer than ten. This rearrangement joins TRBV6-5 to TRBJ2-5; D is unclear. Looked up from germline, CDR1 is MNHEY and CDR2 is SVGAGI. V was pared by 8 bases and J by 5 bases, with 21 bases between. The CDR3 is made up of 15 amino acids. This CDR3 is CASASQAARSETQYF. The CDR3 DNA sequence: TGTGCCAGCGCCAGTCAGGCAGCCCGCTCGGAGACCCAGTACTTC.

The CDR3 loop is CASSTGQGITYGYTF. The CDR3 DNA reads TGTGCCAGTAGTACCGGACAGGGTATAACCTATGGCTACACCTTC. The chain links TRBV19 to TRBJ1-2; TRBD1 matches 8 bases. The trim removed 4 bases at V and 4 bases at J, leaving 8 bases unmatched. The CDR3 covers 15 residues. The germline V gene encodes CDR1 LNHDA and CDR2 SQIVND (reference sequence). Variable domain in full (rest from reference TRBV19 and TRBJ1-2): DGGITQSPKYLFRKEGQNVTLSCEQNLNHDAMYWYRQDPGQGLRLIYYSQIVNDFQKGDIAEGYSVSREKKESFPLTVTSAQKNPTAFYLCASSTGQGITYGYTFGSGTRLTVV.

Only one count was recorded for this clone. The rearrangement links TRBV7-2 to TRBJ1-6; TRBD1 might be the D (5 bases). This CDR3 contains 13 residues. The V gene's germline CDR1 is SGHTA and CDR2 FQGNSA. The ends were cut back, 6 bases at V and 10 bases at J, with 13 bases in the middle. CDR3 protein: CASSSGLGSPLHF. DNA for the CDR3: TGTGCCAGCAGTTCAGGGTTAGGATCACCCCTCCACTTT.

The chain recombines TRBV11-2 with TRBJ1-4; 8 positions agree with TRBD1. J lost 4 bases, V lost 0 bases, and 4 bases had no gene match. The CDR3 spans 16 residues. Germline assignment: CDR1 SGHAT and CDR2 FQNNGV. This CDR3 is CASSLDNRGGNEKLFF. In nucleotides, the CDR3 is TGTGCCAGCAGCTTAGACAACAGGGGGGGTAATGAAAAACTGTTTTTT.

The chain employs TRBV15 and TRBJ1-2, with D possibly being TRBD1 (6 bases). Between the trimmed V and J ends, which lost 0 bases and 9 bases, there was a span of 20 bases. The germline V gene has CDR1 LNHNV and CDR2 YYDKDF (reference sequence). This CDR3 comprises 16 residues. CDR3 loop: CATSRDTLEGGPSYTF. In DNA, the CDR3 is TGTGCCACCAGCAGAGATACTCTCGAGGGGGGGCCCAGCTACACCTTC.

The gene calls are TRBV5-1 and TRBJ1-2; 7 bases fit TRBD1. J lost 2 bases, V lost 1 base, and 5 bases had no gene match. Per the germline V gene, CDR1 is SGHRS and CDR2 is YFSETQ. This CDR3 contains 15 residues. This CDR3 reads CASSLLGGTNYGYTF. CDR3 DNA sequence: TGCGCCAGCAGCTTGTTAGGGGGCACGAACTATGGCTACACCTTC.

The chain employs TRBV2 and TRBJ1-6, with TRBD1 identical over 8 bases. Germline CDR1 SNHLY, CDR2 FYNNEI. The ends lost 5 bases at V and 7 bases at J; junction bases unmatched: 4. This CDR3 is 14 amino acids long. For the CDR3, the DNA is TGTGCCAGCAGTTCGGACAGGGTCAATTCACCCCTCCACTTT. Residues: CASSSDRVNSPLHF.

The sample holds one count of this clone. This rearrangement joins TRBV21-1 to TRBJ2-1; the table calls TRBD1, which could not be checked here. TRBV21-1 is described as a pseudogene. This CDR3 spans 16 amino acids. The CDR3 region is CASSKNRGPVSNEQFF. The CDR3 nucleotides are TGTGCCAGCAGCAAAAACAGGGGGCCCGTCTCCAATGAGCAGTTCTTC.

This chain uses TRBV11-2 with TRBJ2-7, with 11 bases lining up with TRBD1. CDR1 and CDR2 from the germline V gene are SGHAT and FQNNGV. Trimming at V came to 3 bases and at J to 7 bases, leaving 2 bases not matched to a gene. The CDR3 consists of 13 residues. The CDR3 region is CASSLDRGREQYF. The CDR3 coding sequence is TGTGCCAGCAGCTTGGACAGGGGGCGTGAGCAGTACTTC.

The J gene is TRBJ1-5, the V gene TRBV19; the match to TRBD1 covers 10 bases. Germline V CDR1 and CDR2: LNHDA, SQIVND (reference sequence). The J segment lost 6 bases and the V segment lost 7 bases, leaving 9 bases of the junction unmatched. There are 15 residues in the CDR3. In nucleotides, the CDR3 is TGTGCCAGTACTCAACCGGGACAGGGGCGTCAGCCCCAGCATTTT. Translation: CASTQPGQGRQPQHF.

The chain is built from TRBV30 and TRBJ1-6; D is possibly TRBD1 (5 bases). Trimming left V 1 base short and J 0 bases short, with 13 bases between. The CDR3 extends over 17 amino acids. Germline CDR1 GTSNPN, CDR2 SVGIG (reference sequence). The CDR3 protein is CAWSAGVKSSYNSPLHF. In nucleotides, the CDR3 is TGTGCCTGGAGTGCGGGGGTCAAGAGCTCCTATAATTCACCCCTCCACTTT.

The rearrangement links TRBV2 to TRBJ1-5; 7 bases agree with TRBD1. Germline CDR1 and CDR2: SNHLY and FYNNEI. The CDR3 length is 15 residues. V lost 4 bases and J lost 2; bases outside the gene matches: 5. CDR3 region: CASSVRQGGNQPQHF. The CDR3 coding sequence is TGTGCCAGCAGTGTCAGACAGGGCGGCAATCAGCCCCAGCATTTT. Together with reference TRBV2 and TRBJ1-5, the CDR3 gives the full variable domain: EPEVTQTPSHQVTQMGQEVILRCVPISNHLYFYWYRQILGQKVEFLVSFYNNEISEKSEIFDDQFSVERPDGSNFTLKIRSTKLEDSAMYFCASSVRQGGNQPQHFGDGTRLSIL.

The CDR3 region is CASSDGTSGGTTDTQYF. CDR3 nucleotides: TGTGCCAGCAGCGACGGGACGAGCGGGGGAACCACAGATACGCAGTATTTT. V is TRBV5-4 and J is TRBJ2-3; 8 bases match TRBD2. The CDR3 contains 17 residues. The V and J ends lost 4 bases and 2 bases, in that order; junction bases with no gene match: 12. From germline, CDR1 is SGHNT and CDR2 YYREEE (reference sequence).

V usage is TRBV21-1 and J usage is TRBJ2-7; the table's D call of TRBD1 was not tested on the DNA. TRBV21-1 is marked as a pseudogene. CDR3 length equals 17 residues. The CDR3 sequence is CASSKGGRTGGPYEQYF. DNA of the CDR3: TGTGCCAGCAGCAAAGGGGGGCGGACAGGGGGCCCCTACGAGCAGTACTTC.

The J gene is TRBJ1-3, the V gene TRBV9; the D gene is possibly TRBD1 (5 bases). V shed 0 bases and J shed 0 bases, with 10 bases lying between them. This CDR3 is 16 amino acids long. Germline CDR1 is SGDLS and CDR2 is YYNGEE. The CDR3 region has the DNA TGTGCCAGCAGCGTAGGGTCAGGGCCCTCTGGAAACACCATATATTTT. Translating it yields CASSVGSGPSGNTIYF.

The chain carries TRBV5-1 and TRBJ2-7; 8 nucleotides match TRBD2. CDR3 size: 15 residues. Germline CDR1 is SGHRS and CDR2 is YFSETQ. J lost 2 bases, V lost 0 bases, and 4 bases had no gene match. The CDR3 bases are TGCGCCAGCAGCTTGGCCGGTAGCGGGGCCTACGAGCAGTACTTC. Its translation is CASSLAGSGAYEQYF. Using reference TRBV5-1 and TRBJ2-7 for the parts outside the CDR3, the full variable domain is KAGVTQTPRYLIKTRGQQVTLSCSPISGHRSVSWYQQTPGQGLQFLFEYFSETQRNKGNFPGRFSGRQFSNSRSEMNVSTLELGDSALYLCASSLAGSGAYEQYFGPGTRLTVT.

The sample holds one count of this clone. The CDR3 loop is CSATPPGSYTF. CDR3 coding DNA: TGCAGTGCTACTCCCCCAGGTTCCTACACCTTC. V usage is TRBV20-1 and J usage is TRBJ1-2; the D is unclear. Trimming removed 4 bases from V and 10 bases from J, with 13 bases in between. CDR3 length: 11 residues. Germline loops: CDR1 DFQATT, CDR2 SNEGSKA (reference sequence).

As regards this clone: This sample includes further DNA sequences coding for the same CDR3. The chain joins TRBV6-5 to TRBJ1-2; 9 positions match TRBD1. The V gene end was trimmed by 6 bases and the J gene end by 7 bases; junction bases not matched to a gene: 0. Per germline, CDR1 MNHEY and CDR2 SVGAGI. This CDR3 has 11 residues. The CDR3 protein is CASRTGGGYTF. The DNA for the CDR3 is TGTGCCAGCAGGACAGGGGGTGGCTACACCTTC.

The chain joins TRBV6-1 to TRBJ2-5; TRBD2 agrees at 14 bases. CDR3 length: 18 amino acids. Germline CDR1 and CDR2: MNHNS and SASEGT. Germline trimming cut 2 bases from V and 5 bases from J; bases unmatched to any gene: 10. The CDR3 DNA follows: TGTGCCAGCAGTGAACCCCAACGACTAGCGGGGGGGGGTGAGACCCAGTACTTC. It is translated as CASSEPQRLAGGGETQYF.

The CDR3 spells CASRRTGVSNQPQHF. CDR3 nucleotide sequence: TGTGCCAGCAGACGTACAGGGGTTAGCAATCAGCCCCAGCATTTT. V and J are TRBV6-5 and TRBJ1-5, with 7 bases identical to TRBD1. V was pared by 6 bases and J by 0 bases, with 5 bases of the junction left unmatched. This CDR3 contains 15 residues. Germline assignment: CDR1 MNHEY and CDR2 SVGAGI.

This CDR3 is CASSTQGEGNTIYF. The CDR3 bases are TGTGCCAGCAGCACTCAGGGGGAAGGAAACACCATATATTTT. The gene calls are TRBV7-9 and TRBJ1-3; 7 nucleotides agree with TRBD1. Germline CDR1 reads SEHNR; CDR2 reads FQNEAQ (reference sequence). The CDR3 is 14 residues long. J lost 4 bases, V lost 5 bases, and 5 bases had no gene match.

This clone appeared once. The CDR3 loop is CATSRGGTGGGQPQHF. The CDR3 DNA reads TGTGCCACCAGCAGGGGGGGGACAGGGGGCGGCCAGCCCCAGCATTTT. The chain uses TRBV15 and TRBJ1-5; TRBD1 matches 12 bases. After removal of 3 bases from V and 7 bases from J, the junction contained 7 bases not matched to a gene. Germline V CDR1 and CDR2: LNHNV, YYDKDF (reference sequence). The CDR3 runs to 16 residues.

V gene TRBV19 combines with J gene TRBJ2-3; D might be TRBD1 (6 bases). V was cut by 6 bases and J by 6 bases, with 13 bases left in between. Germline CDR1 LNHDA, CDR2 SQIVND (reference sequence). The CDR3 runs 13 residues. CDR3 protein: CASRTDRRDTQYF. The DNA of the CDR3 is TGTGCCAGTAGAACCGACAGGAGGGATACGCAGTATTTT. The entire variable domain, with the rest obtained from reference TRBV19 and TRBJ2-3, is as follows: DGGITQSPKYLFRKEGQNVTLSCEQNLNHDAMYWYRQDPGQGLRLIYYSQIVNDFQKGDIAEGYSVSREKKESFPLTVTSAQKNPTAFYLCASRTDRRDTQYFGPGTRLTVL.

The chain has TRBV2 and TRBJ1-2, with 10 bases lining up with TRBD1. The V gene end was trimmed by 11 bases and the J gene end by 2 bases; junction bases not matched to a gene: 8. CDR3 length equals 14 residues. The germline gives CDR1 SNHLY, CDR2 FYNNEI. The CDR3 loop is CAGARTGGNYGYTF. CDR3 DNA: TGTGCCGGAGCAAGGACAGGGGGGAACTATGGCTACACCTTC.

The chain joins TRBV19 to TRBJ1-5; D might be TRBD1 (5 bases). The V end lost 6 bases, the J end lost 1 base, and 19 bases lay between the germline ends. The CDR3 is 17 amino acids. The germline V gene encodes CDR1 LNHDA and CDR2 SQIVND (reference sequence). CDR3 DNA sequence: TGTGCCAGTAGGCAGGGCCCAGGTTCTCGGAGCAATCAGCCCCAGCATTTT. As protein: CASRQGPGSRSNQPQHF.

CDR3 in DNA: TGTGCCAGCAGTTACTCAATGTCGCAGGGGAACACTGAAGCTTTCTTT. Protein: CASSYSMSQGNTEAFF. V gene TRBV6-2 or TRBV6-3 combines with J gene TRBJ1-1; tentative D call: TRBD1 (5 bases). Between the trimmed V and J ends, which lost 0 bases and 1 base, there was a span of 12 bases. This CDR3 is 16 amino acids long. CDR1 is MNHEY, CDR2 SVGEGT, per germline.

The chain uses TRBV7-9 and TRBJ1-1; D uncertain. The V end was cut by 5 bases, the J end by 4 bases, with 11 bases between. Germline-derived CDR1 and CDR2 are SEHNR and FQNEAQ (reference sequence). The CDR3 spans 13 residues. The DNA of the CDR3 is TGTGCCAGCAGCCTACTTTCGGGCACTGAAGCTTTCTTT. Its protein product is CASSLLSGTEAFF.

This rearrangement joins TRBV4-3 to TRBJ1-2; 10 positions match TRBD1. Germline CDR1 is LGHNA and CDR2 is YSLEER. The CDR3 sequence is 13 residues long. V shed 3 bases, J shed 8 bases, and the junction held 3 bases outside the gene matches. CDR3 DNA sequence: TGCGCCAGCAGCCACGGACAGGGGGAGGGCTACACCTTC. Protein sequence: CASSHGQGEGYTF.